A selection of T cell receptor beta chains follows, all from one sample in a study of cytomegalovirus exposure and HLA in healthy donors. The table came from immunoSEQ multiplex PCR; TCRdb's copy has only in-frame clones and leaves some out. Among 200,000 or so clones listed, 80% to 90% were seen once. The sequenced material came from PBMCs. The receptors come from a woman younger than 30 in good health and CMV-seropositive. CDR3s include the opening cysteine and the closing phenylalanine or tryptophan. Fields, in order: clone size, J gene, V gene, D gene, CDR3 protein, CDR3 DNA. A D gene is named only where the DNA matches it firmly. Clone size appears in some rows only: once, few, many, or a class for an expanded clone.

clone size: -; J gene: TRBJ2-7; V gene: TRBV5-1; D gene: -; CDR3 protein: CASSLGGLQGSGPGYF; CDR3 DNA: TGCGCCAGCAGCTTGGGCGGCCTCCAGGGTAGCGGCCCAGGGTACTTC
clone size: -; J gene: TRBJ2-2; V gene: TRBV5-4; D gene: TRBD1; CDR3 protein: CASSLYRGRAYGELFF; CDR3 DNA: TGTGCCAGCAGCTTGTACAGGGGGCGAGCATACGGGGAGCTGTTTTTT
clone size: many; J gene: TRBJ2-7; V gene: TRBV5-4; D gene: TRBD1; CDR3 protein: CASSLRRQGNEQYF; CDR3 DNA: TGTGCCAGCAGCTTGCGACGACAGGGGAACGAGCAGTACTTC
clone size: -; J gene: TRBJ1-2; V gene: TRBV29-1; D gene: -; CDR3 protein: CSVVSQGHGYTF; CDR3 DNA: TGCAGCGTTGTGTCACAGGGCCATGGCTACACCTTC
clone size: -; J gene: TRBJ2-3; V gene: TRBV28; D gene: TRBD1; CDR3 protein: CASSSAGTGRTDTQYF; CDR3 DNA: TGTGCCAGCAGTTCCGCCGGGACAGGGAGAACAGATACGCAGTATTTT
clone size: -; J gene: TRBJ2-1; V gene: TRBV4-1; D gene: TRBD2; CDR3 protein: CASSQVPSGSGNEQFF; CDR3 DNA: TGCGCCAGCAGCCAAGTACCTAGCGGGAGTGGGAATGAGCAGTTCTTC
clone size: -; J gene: TRBJ1-4; V gene: TRBV25-1; D gene: -; CDR3 protein: CASSATTGTNEKLFF; CDR3 DNA: TGTGCCAGCAGTGCCACGACAGGCACGAATGAAAAACTGTTTTTT
clone size: -; J gene: TRBJ1-4; V gene: TRBV28; D gene: TRBD1; CDR3 protein: CASSDTGGEEKLFF; CDR3 DNA: TGTGCCAGCAGCGATACAGGGGGTGAAGAAAAACTGTTTTTT
clone size: -; J gene: TRBJ2-2; V gene: TRBV4-1; D gene: -; CDR3 protein: CASSQVGVETGELFF; CDR3 DNA: TGCGCCAGCAGCCAAGTGGGAGTGGAGACCGGGGAGCTGTTTTTT
clone size: -; J gene: TRBJ2-2; V gene: TRBV2; D gene: -; CDR3 protein: CATVAATNTGELFF; CDR3 DNA: TGTGCCACCGTAGCGGCCACGAACACCGGGGAGCTGTTTTTT
clone size: -; J gene: TRBJ1-1; V gene: TRBV5-5; D gene: -; CDR3 protein: CASTDTEAFF; CDR3 DNA: TGTGCCAGCACCGACACTGAAGCTTTCTTT
clone size: -; J gene: TRBJ1-3; V gene: TRBV6-1; D gene: -; CDR3 protein: CASDRSSSGNTIYF; CDR3 DNA: TGTGCCAGCGACAGGTCCAGCTCTGGAAACACCATATATTTT
clone size: -; J gene: TRBJ1-2; V gene: TRBV6-1; D gene: -; CDR3 protein: CASIPNWGQNYGYTF; CDR3 DNA: TGTGCCAGCATCCCCAACTGGGGGCAGAACTATGGCTACACCTTC
clone size: -; J gene: TRBJ2-3; V gene: TRBV7-6; D gene: TRBD2; CDR3 protein: CASSRIAGADTQYF; CDR3 DNA: TGTGCCAGCAGCCGAATAGCGGGAGCAGATACGCAGTATTTT